This is a list of T cell receptor beta chains from one sample in a study of T cells in Graves' hyperthyroidism and ophthalmopathy. TCRdb independently ran MiXCR on the multiplex PCR reads; one entry per CDR3 protein. Altogether roughly 560,000 distinct CDR3 sequences are present, approximately 14% being singletons, with the ten largest covering around 4.5%. The sequenced sample consisted of blood. Every receptor here comes from a woman aged 40 to 50 with Graves' ophthalmopathy. Each CDR3 is given with its conserved first and last residue. The D gene is left open where the match is weak. Not every row has a clone size; where given, it reads once, few, many or a size class.

j_call v_call clone_size d_call cdr3_aa cdr3_nt
TRBJ2-7 TRBV7-2 many . CASSIQLRYYEQYF TGTGCCAGCAGCATACAGCTAAGGTACTACGAGCAGTACTTC
TRBJ1-2 TRBV28 many . CASTSGESGGYTF TGTGCCAGCACATCTGGGGAGAGCGGGGGCTACACCTTC
TRBJ2-4 TRBV29-1 few . CSVGGGDNIQYF TGCAGCGTTGGAGGGGGAGATAACATTCAGTACTTC
TRBJ2-2 TRBV24-1 few . CATSDPKTTNTGELFF TGTGCCACCAGTGACCCGAAAACAACGAACACCGGGGAGCTGTTTTTT
TRBJ1-2 TRBV6-1 many . CASSEEGSANYGYTF TGTGCCAGCAGTGAAGAAGGGAGTGCTAACTATGGCTACACCTTC
TRBJ2-4 TRBV29-1 many . CSVDVNHLDIQYF TGCAGCGTTGATGTGAATCATCTGGACATTCAGTACTTC
TRBJ2-2 TRBV12-5 . TRBD2 CASGLTRTSNTGELFF TGTGCTAGTGGTTTGACTCGGACTAGCAACACCGGGGAGCTGTTTTTT
TRBJ2-2 TRBV21-1 many . CASSATGTSGRASLGGELFF TGTGCCAGCAGCGCGACCGGGACTAGCGGGAGGGCCTCCTTAGGGGGGGAGCTGTTTTTT
TRBJ1-2 TRBV12-3/TRBV12-4 few . CASSLGGEGNYGYTF TGTGCCAGCAGTTTAGGGGGCGAAGGGAACTATGGCTACACCTTC
TRBJ2-7 TRBV4-1 . TRBD2 CASSQGGLAGAGEQYF TGCGCCAGCAGCCAAGGTGGGCTAGCGGGAGCTGGGGAGCAGTACTTC
TRBJ1-2 TRBV12-3/TRBV12-4 many TRBD1 CASSSGQGLYGYTF TGTGCCAGTAGCTCGGGACAGGGTTTGTATGGCTACACCTTC
TRBJ1-5 TRBV19 . TRBD1 CASSSGPGTGRNQPQHF TGTGCCAGTAGCTCCGGTCCCGGGACAGGACGCAATCAGCCCCAGCATTTT
TRBJ2-7 TRBV27 few TRBD2 CASRKGLAGGGAEQYF TGTGCCAGCCGAAAGGGACTAGCGGGAGGAGGGGCCGAGCAGTACTTC
TRBJ1-1 TRBV30 many . CAWSVGSSGIEAFF TGTGCCTGGAGTGTCGGATCGTCGGGTATAGAAGCTTTCTTT
TRBJ2-5 TRBV10-2 many . CASSEQGGLETQYF TGCGCCAGCAGTGAGCAGGGAGGATTAGAGACCCAGTACTTC
TRBJ2-5 TRBV5-1 many . CASSPGTNQETQYF TGCGCCAGCAGCCCCGGGACAAATCAAGAGACCCAGTACTTC
TRBJ2-7 TRBV6-1 few . CASTLSINSYEQYF TGTGCCAGCACCCTCTCGATCAATTCGTACGAGCAGTACTTC
TRBJ1-2 TRBV28 . . CASSTDRLNYGYTF TGCGCCAGCAGCACCGACAGGCTTAACTATGGCTACACCTTC